Listed below are T cell receptor beta chains from one sample, sequenced in a study of cytomegalovirus exposure and HLA in healthy donors. The assay was immunoSEQ multiplex PCR, and TCRdb's table has in-frame clones only and misses some. In the table there are around 140,000 clones, roughly 70% of which are singletons. Specimen: PBMCs. These receptors originate from a man under 40 in good health and CMV-seronegative. Both conserved end residues are part of each CDR3. The D gene is left open where the match is weak. Clone size is shown for a subset of rows, as once, few, many or a class of expanded clone.

CDR3nt,CDR3aa,abundance,d_gene,j_gene,v_gene
TGTGCCTGGCGAAGGACAGGAACATTAATTTCTAATGAAAAACTGTTTTTT,CAWRRTGTLISNEKLFF,NA,TRBD1,TRBJ1-4,TRBV30
TGTGCCAGCAGTTACTCGATAACAGGGGTAACGCAGACCCAGTACTTC,CASSYSITGVTQTQYF,NA,TRBD1,TRBJ2-5,TRBV6-5
TGTGCCAGCAGTGAAGGGGGGGGGTCCTACGAGCAGTACTTC,CASSEGGGSYEQYF,NA,TRBD2,TRBJ2-7,TRBV6-1
TGTGCCAGCAGCACAGGGACAGGCTACAATGAGCAGTTCTTC,CASSTGTGYNEQFF,NA,TRBD1,TRBJ2-1,TRBV27
TGTGCCAGCAGCTACCCGGGACAGGGTGAAAAACTGTTTTTT,CASSYPGQGEKLFF,NA,TRBD1,TRBJ1-4,TRBV7-9
TGCGCCAGCAGCTTGAAAACTAGCGGCACAGATACGCAGTATTTT,CASSLKTSGTDTQYF,NA,TRBD2,TRBJ2-3,TRBV5-1
TGTGCCAGCAGCCCGACCGGGACACCGCAGTACTTC,CASSPTGTPQYF,NA,NA,TRBJ2-5,TRBV7-9
TGTGCCAGCAGCTTGGATTGGACAGGGAGGGGGGATACGCAGTATTTT,CASSLDWTGRGDTQYF,NA,NA,TRBJ2-3,TRBV5-6
TGCGCCAGCAGCCCGGGACACGTCCAGACCGAGCAGTACTTC,CASSPGHVQTEQYF,once,NA,TRBJ2-7,TRBV5-1
TGCGCCAGCAGCTTCGAAGCGGGGGGGTACGAGCAGTACTTC,CASSFEAGGYEQYF,NA,TRBD2,TRBJ2-7,TRBV5-1
TGTGCCAGCAGCTTAGATCAGGGCCCGATCTACGAGCAGTACTTC,CASSLDQGPIYEQYF,NA,NA,TRBJ2-7,TRBV11-2
TGTGCCAGCAGTCGACCCCCTCGCGGGGCCTACGAGCAGTACTTC,CASSRPPRGAYEQYF,once,NA,TRBJ2-7,TRBV28
TGTGCCAGCTCACAAAAGCGGGAGGGAACAGATACGCAGTATTTT,CASSQKREGTDTQYF,NA,TRBD2,TRBJ2-3,TRBV18
TGTGCCAGCAGGGGGGGAAGAGCACAGCCCCAGCATTTT,CASRGGRAQPQHF,NA,NA,TRBJ1-5,TRBV21-1
TGTGCCAGCAGCGTTCTAGGTTCAGGGGCCAACGTCCTGACTTTC,CASSVLGSGANVLTF,NA,NA,TRBJ2-6,TRBV9
TGTGCCAGCAGCTTTAGCGGGGGCACTGCAGATACGCAGTATTTT,CASSFSGGTADTQYF,NA,TRBD2,TRBJ2-3,TRBV5-4
TGTGCCAGCAGGGACCACCTATGGGGGGAAGAGACCCAGTACTTC,CASRDHLWGEETQYF,NA,NA,TRBJ2-5,TRBV6-1
TGTGCCAGCAGCCCAGCCAACTCTGGGGCCAACGGCCTGACTTTC,CASSPANSGANGLTF,NA,NA,TRBJ2-6,TRBV6-6
TGTGCCAGTACCCAGGGGCAGGGAGCAACCGGGGAGCTGTTTTTT,CASTQGQGATGELFF,NA,NA,TRBJ2-2,TRBV19
TGCGCCAGCAGCGAGGGGACAGGGAATCAGCCCCAGCATTTT,CASSEGTGNQPQHF,NA,TRBD1,TRBJ1-5,TRBV5-1
TGTGCCAGCCCTGTTGATGGAGGGAGTGAGACCCAGTACTTC,CASPVDGGSETQYF,few,NA,TRBJ2-5,TRBV28
TGTGCCAGTAGTGAAGCGGCCTACAATGAGCAGTTCTTC,CASSEAAYNEQFF,NA,NA,TRBJ2-1,TRBV19
TGTGCCAGCAGGCCCGGGACAAACTATGGCTACACCTTC,CASRPGTNYGYTF,NA,NA,TRBJ1-2,TRBV6-6
TGTGCCAGCACCCGGGGGGGTTTGGACACCGGGGAGCTGTTTTTT,CASTRGGLDTGELFF,NA,TRBD2,TRBJ2-2,TRBV6-1
TGTGCCAGCAGGTCCTGGGCAGGGGGCCACACCGGGGAGCTGTTTTTT,CASRSWAGGHTGELFF,NA,TRBD1,TRBJ2-2,TRBV28
TGTGCCAGCACCTTAGGGGCAACTAATGAAAAACTGTTTTTT,CASTLGATNEKLFF,NA,NA,TRBJ1-4,TRBV28
TGCGCCAGCAGCGGGACTAGCGGGAGGAAACGCACAGATACGCAGTATTTT,CASSGTSGRKRTDTQYF,NA,TRBD2,TRBJ2-3,TRBV5-1
TGTGCCAGCAGCTCTGGCGGCGAGCAGTACTTC,CASSSGGEQYF,NA,NA,TRBJ2-7,TRBV7-3
TGCGCCAGCAGCTTGGGACAGCAAGAGACCCAGTACTTC,CASSLGQQETQYF,NA,NA,TRBJ2-5,TRBV5-1
TGTGCCAGCAGTGGGACTAGCGGGGGCCGCTCCTACAATGAGCAGTTCTTC,CASSGTSGGRSYNEQFF,NA,TRBD2,TRBJ2-1,TRBV27
TGTGCCAGCAGTTACCCCGCCCTGGGAGCCTACGAGCAGTACTTC,CASSYPALGAYEQYF,NA,NA,TRBJ2-7,TRBV6-6
TGTGCCAGCAGGAAGACTAGCGGTTACAATGAGCAGTTCTTC,CASRKTSGYNEQFF,NA,TRBD2,TRBJ2-1,TRBV2
TGTGCCAGCAGTGCGGGGACAGGGGGCAGCTATGGCTACACCTTC,CASSAGTGGSYGYTF,NA,TRBD1,TRBJ1-2,TRBV2
TGTGCCATCAGTGAGCGGACAGGAACCTCCTACGAGCAGTACTTC,CAISERTGTSYEQYF,NA,TRBD1,TRBJ2-7,TRBV10-3
TGTGCCAGCAGTTATATACAGGGTGGGGCCTCTGAAGCTTTCTTT,CASSYIQGGASEAFF,once,NA,TRBJ1-1,TRBV28
TGTGCCAGCAGCTCCCACAGGATACTCTCTGGAAACACCATATATTTT,CASSSHRILSGNTIYF,NA,NA,TRBJ1-3,TRBV7-9
TGTGCCAGCAGCTTAGTAACAGGCGGCGAGACCCAGTACTTC,CASSLVTGGETQYF,NA,NA,TRBJ2-5,TRBV7-8
TGTGCCATCGGGACAGGGGGCTACGAGCAGTACTTC,CAIGTGGYEQYF,NA,TRBD1,TRBJ2-7,TRBV6-6
TGTGCCAGCAGTTACTCCGCCGGAACGGGGGATTACGAGCAGTACTTC,CASSYSAGTGDYEQYF,NA,NA,TRBJ2-7,TRBV6-6
TGTGCCTGGAGTTGGGCAGGGAATTCACCCCTCCACTTT,CAWSWAGNSPLHF,few,NA,TRBJ1-6,TRBV30
TGCGCCAGCAGCCAAGGGGGAGGAAGGGAGCAGTTCTTC,CASSQGGGREQFF,NA,NA,TRBJ2-1,TRBV4-1
TGTGCCAGCAGCTTGGATAGCGGTACCCTGAATGAGCAGTTCTTC,CASSLDSGTLNEQFF,NA,NA,TRBJ2-1,TRBV5-4
TGTGCCAGCAGACTAACAGGGGACGAGCAGTACTTC,CASRLTGDEQYF,NA,TRBD1,TRBJ2-7,TRBV2
TGTGCCAGCAGCTTCACAGCCCCATCCTACGAGCAGTACTTC,CASSFTAPSYEQYF,NA,NA,TRBJ2-7,TRBV11-2
TGTGCCTGGAGTGCCGGGACAGGGCCCTTCACTGAAGCTTTCTTT,CAWSAGTGPFTEAFF,NA,TRBD1,TRBJ1-1,TRBV30
TGTGCCAGCAGCTCGGGACAGGGCACTGAAGCTTTCTTT,CASSSGQGTEAFF,NA,TRBD1,TRBJ1-1,TRBV11-3
TGTGCCAGCAGCTGGGGTATGCGGACAGGGGGCGAGCAGTACTTC,CASSWGMRTGGEQYF,NA,TRBD1,TRBJ2-7,TRBV7-9
TGTGCCATCCTGTCCGAGGATACAGATACGCAGTATTTT,CAILSEDTDTQYF,NA,NA,TRBJ2-3,TRBV10-3
TGTGCCAGCAGTTCAACCCGAGCGAGCAATGAGCAGTTCTTC,CASSSTRASNEQFF,NA,NA,TRBJ2-1,TRBV28
TGTGCCAGCAGTTTACCCCAGGGGCCCCAGCATTTT,CASSLPQGPQHF,NA,NA,TRBJ1-5,TRBV28
TGTGCCAGCAGCTTTCTAGCTCGGGAGCAGTACTTC,CASSFLAREQYF,NA,NA,TRBJ2-7,TRBV7-2
TGTGCCAGCAGTTACTCAGGGGTCCTGGACACTGAAGCTTTCTTT,CASSYSGVLDTEAFF,many,NA,TRBJ1-1,TRBV6-5
TGTGCCAGCAGTTTAATCTCGGGGGAGCAGTACTTC,CASSLISGEQYF,NA,NA,TRBJ2-7,TRBV28
TGTGCCAGCCGTGGGGGCGGGGGACTCACAGATACGCAGTATTTT,CASRGGGGLTDTQYF,NA,NA,TRBJ2-3,TRBV28
TGTGCCAGCAGGGAGTGGGGAGGGGACACTGAAGCTTTCTTT,CASREWGGDTEAFF,NA,NA,TRBJ1-1,TRBV6-1
TGTGCCAGCAGCTACCCTCGGACAGGGGCCCATGAAGGGAAACTGTTTTTT,CASSYPRTGAHEGKLFF,few,TRBD1,TRBJ1-4,TRBV7-9
TGTGCCAGCAGCTCTACTAGCGGAAGCTCCTACAATGAGCAGTTCTTC,CASSSTSGSSYNEQFF,NA,TRBD2,TRBJ2-1,TRBV9
TGTGCCAGCAGCTTAGAAAACGGCAGGGGCTCCTACGAGCAGTACTTC,CASSLENGRGSYEQYF,NA,NA,TRBJ2-7,TRBV11-3
TGTGCCAGCAGCCTCAGCGCGGGGGCGGCCTACGAGCAGTACTTC,CASSLSAGAAYEQYF,NA,NA,TRBJ2-7,TRBV7-9
TGTGCCAGCAGCTTGGCGGCTAGCGGAGCCTACGAGCAGTACTTC,CASSLAASGAYEQYF,NA,TRBD2,TRBJ2-7,TRBV5-4